A selection of T cell receptor beta chains follows, all from one sample in a study of beta chain features in type 1 diabetes. Measured with immunoSEQ multiplex PCR; TCRdb has only the in-frame clones, and not every one. In the table there are around 130,000 clones, roughly 10% of which are singletons. Material: central memory CD4+ T cells from blood. These receptors were collected from a man aged 25-45 years with type 1 diabetes. The CDR3 runs from the conserved cysteine through the conserved F or W. D genes are given only for firm matches. Expanded clones get a size class; other rows say once, few or many, or leave the size out.

v_call: TRBV5-1; clone_size: NA; d_call: NA; j_call: TRBJ2-1; cdr3_nt: TGCGCCAGCAGCTTGTCGCAAAAGGGGGATGAGCAGTTCTTC; cdr3_aa: CASSLSQKGDEQFF
v_call: TRBV18; clone_size: few; d_call: NA; j_call: TRBJ1-4; cdr3_nt: TGTGCCAGCTCACCCTCAACAGGGATAGGCGAAAAACTGTTTTTT; cdr3_aa: CASSPSTGIGEKLFF
v_call: TRBV6-5; clone_size: few; d_call: NA; j_call: TRBJ2-5; cdr3_nt: TGTGCCAGCAGTTTGATTTGGGGGCCTCAAGAGACCCAGTACTTC; cdr3_aa: CASSLIWGPQETQYF
v_call: TRBV5-1; clone_size: few; d_call: NA; j_call: TRBJ1-3; cdr3_nt: TGCGCCAGCAGCTTGGAAGCAGGAATCTCTGGAAACACCATATATTTT; cdr3_aa: CASSLEAGISGNTIYF
v_call: TRBV5-4; clone_size: few; d_call: NA; j_call: TRBJ2-5; cdr3_nt: TGTGCCAGCAGCTCGGCAGGGAATGGAGAGACCCAGTACTTC; cdr3_aa: CASSSAGNGETQYF
v_call: TRBV11-2; clone_size: NA; d_call: TRBD1; j_call: TRBJ1-2; cdr3_nt: TGTGCCAGCAGTCGACAGGGTTATGACTATGGCTACACCTTC; cdr3_aa: CASSRQGYDYGYTF
v_call: TRBV5-4; clone_size: NA; d_call: NA; j_call: TRBJ2-7; cdr3_nt: TGTGCCAGCAGCTCCGGCGGCTCAATCCACTACGAGCAGTACTTC; cdr3_aa: CASSSGGSIHYEQYF
v_call: TRBV30; clone_size: NA; d_call: NA; j_call: TRBJ1-6; cdr3_nt: TGTGCCTGGAGTAACCTACGGGGGATGGATTCACCCCTCCACTTT; cdr3_aa: CAWSNLRGMDSPLHF
v_call: TRBV29-1; clone_size: NA; d_call: TRBD1; j_call: TRBJ2-7; cdr3_nt: TGCAGCGTTGAAGGGGACAGTCGCTCCTACGAGCAGTACTTC; cdr3_aa: CSVEGDSRSYEQYF
v_call: TRBV5-1; clone_size: NA; d_call: NA; j_call: TRBJ1-1; cdr3_nt: TGCGCCAGCAGCTTGAGTGGACTGGCCACTGAAGCTTTCTTT; cdr3_aa: CASSLSGLATEAFF
v_call: TRBV6-1; clone_size: NA; d_call: TRBD2; j_call: TRBJ2-3; cdr3_nt: TGTGCCAGCAGCATCCTAGCGGGGGGCACAGATACGCAGTATTTT; cdr3_aa: CASSILAGGTDTQYF
v_call: TRBV4-3; clone_size: few; d_call: NA; j_call: TRBJ1-4; cdr3_nt: TGCGCCAGCAGCCATGAACCGGGACTGGTACATGAAAAACTGTTTTTT; cdr3_aa: CASSHEPGLVHEKLFF
v_call: TRBV6-1; clone_size: NA; d_call: NA; j_call: TRBJ1-5; cdr3_nt: TGTGCCAGCAGTGGACGGGACTCTGCCCCCAATCAGCCCCAGCATTTT; cdr3_aa: CASSGRDSAPNQPQHF
v_call: TRBV5-4; clone_size: many; d_call: NA; j_call: TRBJ2-1; cdr3_nt: TGTGCCAGCAGCTTTGGTTGGGACACTGAGCAGTTCTTC; cdr3_aa: CASSFGWDTEQFF
v_call: TRBV28; clone_size: NA; d_call: NA; j_call: TRBJ2-2; cdr3_nt: TGTGCCAGCAGAGGTGCGGCCGGGGAGCTGTTTTTT; cdr3_aa: CASRGAAGELFF
v_call: TRBV7-2; clone_size: NA; d_call: TRBD1; j_call: TRBJ1-6; cdr3_nt: TGTGCCAGCAGCTCTCGGGACAGTCAGACTTGGGCTTCACCCCTCCACTTT; cdr3_aa: CASSSRDSQTWASPLHF
v_call: TRBV4-1; clone_size: few; d_call: TRBD2; j_call: TRBJ2-1; cdr3_nt: TGCGCCAGCAGCCAAGACGAGCGGGGGAAGGACAATGAGCAGTTCTTC; cdr3_aa: CASSQDERGKDNEQFF
v_call: TRBV7-3; clone_size: NA; d_call: NA; j_call: TRBJ1-6; cdr3_nt: TGTGCCAGCAGCTTGGGGACAAGTAATTCACCCCTCCACTTT; cdr3_aa: CASSLGTSNSPLHF
v_call: TRBV4-1; clone_size: NA; d_call: TRBD1; j_call: TRBJ1-6; cdr3_nt: TGCGCCAGCAGCCAAGAGATCCAGGGGGCAATTTCCCTCCACTTT; cdr3_aa: CASSQEIQGAISLHF
v_call: TRBV9; clone_size: few; d_call: NA; j_call: TRBJ2-3; cdr3_nt: TGTGCCAGCAGCGGGAGCAGGACATTAACCAGCACAGATACGCAGTATTTT; cdr3_aa: CASSGSRTLTSTDTQYF
v_call: TRBV29-1; clone_size: few; d_call: NA; j_call: TRBJ1-1; cdr3_nt: TGCAGCGTTGAGGGAACAGGGCGGAACACTGAAGCTTTCTTT; cdr3_aa: CSVEGTGRNTEAFF
v_call: TRBV11-2; clone_size: NA; d_call: NA; j_call: TRBJ1-2; cdr3_nt: TGTGCCAGCAGCTTAGCGCGTAGGGGCAACAACTATGGCTACACCTTC; cdr3_aa: CASSLARRGNNYGYTF
v_call: TRBV14; clone_size: NA; d_call: NA; j_call: TRBJ1-2; cdr3_nt: TGTGCCAGCAGCCCCGGGAGCTATGGCTACACCTTC; cdr3_aa: CASSPGSYGYTF
v_call: TRBV18; clone_size: NA; d_call: NA; j_call: TRBJ2-1; cdr3_nt: TGTGCCAGCTCACAGGGGGAAAATGAGCAGTTCTTC; cdr3_aa: CASSQGENEQFF
v_call: TRBV18; clone_size: NA; d_call: TRBD2; j_call: TRBJ2-3; cdr3_nt: TGTGCCAGCTCACCACCGGGACTAGTATCGCAGTATTTT; cdr3_aa: CASSPPGLVSQYF
v_call: TRBV7-2; clone_size: few; d_call: NA; j_call: TRBJ2-7; cdr3_nt: TGTGCCAGCAGCATAGCTCCCACCCGAGGGGAGCAGTACTTC; cdr3_aa: CASSIAPTRGEQYF
v_call: TRBV5-6; clone_size: few; d_call: NA; j_call: TRBJ2-3; cdr3_nt: TGTGCCAGCAGCCGTTCGGGACTTGATACGCAGTATTTT; cdr3_aa: CASSRSGLDTQYF
v_call: TRBV19; clone_size: few; d_call: NA; j_call: TRBJ1-6; cdr3_nt: TGTGCCAGTAGTATTGACTCCGGGGATTCACCCCTCCACTTT; cdr3_aa: CASSIDSGDSPLHF
v_call: TRBV5-1; clone_size: few; d_call: NA; j_call: TRBJ2-3; cdr3_nt: TGCGCCAGCAGCTTCCGGGACACCGATACGCAGTATTTT; cdr3_aa: CASSFRDTDTQYF
v_call: TRBV7-9; clone_size: NA; d_call: NA; j_call: TRBJ2-7; cdr3_nt: TGTGCCAGCAGCTTTGGGGCAGGGTCCTACGAGCAGTACTTC; cdr3_aa: CASSFGAGSYEQYF
v_call: TRBV18; clone_size: NA; d_call: NA; j_call: TRBJ1-1; cdr3_nt: TGTGCCAGCTCAGCACCCGCCCGGGGAGGCACTGAAGCTTTCTTT; cdr3_aa: CASSAPARGGTEAFF
v_call: TRBV7-3; clone_size: NA; d_call: TRBD1; j_call: TRBJ2-1; cdr3_nt: TGTGCCAGCAGCTCGGGACAGGGACCATACAATGAGCAGTTCTTC; cdr3_aa: CASSSGQGPYNEQFF
v_call: TRBV6-6; clone_size: few; d_call: TRBD1; j_call: TRBJ2-7; cdr3_nt: TGTGCCAGCGTACTGGGGGACAGCTACGAGCAGTACTTC; cdr3_aa: CASVLGDSYEQYF
v_call: TRBV28; clone_size: few; d_call: NA; j_call: TRBJ1-1; cdr3_nt: TGTGCCAGCGGGGAGGACACTGAAGCTTTCTTT; cdr3_aa: CASGEDTEAFF
v_call: TRBV9; clone_size: many; d_call: TRBD2; j_call: TRBJ2-7; cdr3_nt: TGTGCCAGCAGCGTAGGAGGCGGGGGGGAACAGTACTTC; cdr3_aa: CASSVGGGGEQYF
v_call: TRBV2; clone_size: few; d_call: NA; j_call: TRBJ2-7; cdr3_nt: TGTGCCAGCAGGCGTGGCGGACTCGAGCAGTACTTC; cdr3_aa: CASRRGGLEQYF
v_call: TRBV2; clone_size: NA; d_call: NA; j_call: TRBJ2-2; cdr3_nt: TGTGCCAGCAGTGGGGGAGGTACCGGGGAGCTGTTTTTT; cdr3_aa: CASSGGGTGELFF
v_call: TRBV5-1; clone_size: few; d_call: NA; j_call: TRBJ1-6; cdr3_nt: TGCGCCAGCAGCTTGAGCGGGGGTGGGAATTCACCCCTCCACTTT; cdr3_aa: CASSLSGGGNSPLHF
v_call: TRBV19; clone_size: NA; d_call: NA; j_call: TRBJ1-2; cdr3_nt: TGTGCCAGTAGTATAGGACAGACCCTGAATGGCTACACCTTC; cdr3_aa: CASSIGQTLNGYTF